Each of the 10 T cell receptor beta chains below was sequenced from the same sample in a study of T-cell reconstitution after alpha-beta-depleted transplantation in children listed by TCRdb under 2016. The treatment or condition label on this specimen signifies: allogeneic hematopoietic cell transplantation with graft depleted of TCRalphabeta T cells and CD19 B cells. Receptor libraries were prepared by PCR. Sequencing took place on an Illumina HiSeq 2500. TCR library preparation used molecular barcoding, with unique molecular identifiers applied to normalize quantification of the TCRbeta repertoire. The public reads were run again by TCRdb, first through fastp at Q25 and then through MiXCR, and only productive beta chains were kept. Duplicate CDR3 protein sequences are folded into a single record with the most common DNA and genes. The sample table contains 500,000 to 750,000 distinct CDR3 sequences; only one count was recorded for 10% to 15% of them. The biggest ten clones account for approximately 2% of the sample.

This material consisted of PBMCs, mostly from graft donor cells, taken 360 days after TCRalphabeta/CD19-depleted stem cell transplant. The receptors were sampled from a male patient between 10 and 17 years old who had a stem cell transplant for acute myeloid leukemia, so the T cells may come from the graft donor.

This clonotype has more than one count but fewer than ten. The chain links TRBV20-1 to TRBJ2-3, with 10 bases that match TRBD1. The J segment lost 7 bases and the V segment lost 0 bases, leaving 13 bases of the junction unmatched. CDR3 length equals 17 residues. Germline-derived CDR1 and CDR2 are DFQATT and SNEGSKA (reference sequence). Here the CDR3 reads CSAREMPPTGGMYTQYF. For the CDR3, the DNA is TGCAGTGCTAGAGAGATGCCACCGACAGGGGGCATGTATACGCAGTATTTT.

This clonotype was seen only a few times. The chain has TRBV15 and TRBJ2-1; 7 bases match TRBD2. Germline lookup yields CDR1 LNHNV and CDR2 YYDKDF (reference sequence). The CDR3 has 18 amino acids. The V gene end was trimmed by 0 bases and the J gene end by 4 bases; junction bases not matched to a gene: 12. DNA of the CDR3: TGTGCCACCAGCAGAGAGTCCCCCATGAGCGGGATTTACAATGAGCAGTTCTTC. It is translated as CATSRESPMSGIYNEQFF.

This clonotype was counted many times. The genes are TRBV25-1 and TRBJ1-1, with unresolved D. V lost 3 bases to trimming and J lost 5 bases, with 13 bases between them. Per the germline V gene, CDR1 is MGHDK and CDR2 is SYGVNS. The CDR3 is 14 residues long. CDR3 coding DNA: TGTGCCAGCAGTGACTCCGACTTCTGGACTGAAGCTTTCTTT. It codes for CASSDSDFWTEAFF.

The genes are TRBV28 and TRBJ2-1, with 10 bases identical to TRBD2. V lost 2 bases to trimming and J lost 5 bases; unmatched junction nucleotides: 9. This CDR3 is built from 17 residues. In germline, CDR1 is MDHEN, CDR2 SYDVKM. The CDR3 protein is CASSLMSGLAAHNEQFF. CDR3 DNA: TGTGCCAGCAGTTTAATGTCCGGACTAGCGGCTCACAATGAGCAGTTCTTC.

The chain recombines TRBV29-1 with TRBJ2-7; D not resolved. Trimming took 4 bases from V and 2 from J, leaving 9 bases between them. The CDR3 consists of 12 residues. Per the germline V gene, CDR1 is SQVTM and CDR2 is ANQGSEA. CDR3 region: CSVVSSAYEQYF. The CDR3 DNA reads TGCAGCGTTGTTTCTAGTGCCTACGAGCAGTACTTC.

The sample holds many counts of this clonotype. The chain employs TRBV5-1 and TRBJ1-1; no clear D gene. CDR3 size: 13 residues. From germline, CDR1 is SGHRS and CDR2 YFSETQ. The ends were cut back, 5 bases at V and 4 bases at J, with 12 bases in the middle. Here the CDR3 DNA reads TGCGCCAGCAGTTCTGGGTTCGGCACTGAAGCTTTCTTT. It specifies CASSSGFGTEAFF.

The sample holds many counts of this clonotype. The V call is TRBV10-3, the J call TRBJ2-2, with unresolved D. The CDR3 has 13 amino acids. Germline loops: CDR1 ENHRY, CDR2 SYGVKD. Trimming stripped 0 bases from V and 6 bases from J, with 5 bases between. The DNA of the CDR3 is TGTGCCATCAGTGAGTCCTTGGCCGGGGAGCTGTTTTTT. This sequence encodes CAISESLAGELFF.

This clonotype has a handful of counts. The J gene is TRBJ2-2, the V gene TRBV29-1; the D is unclear. This CDR3 has 15 amino acids. Germline lookup yields CDR1 SQVTM and CDR2 ANQGSEA. Between the trimmed V and J ends, which lost 4 bases and 4 bases, there was a span of 16 bases. The CDR3 nucleotides are TGCAGCGTTGTCGTCGGTGGGTTGGGCACCGGGGAGCTGTTTTTT. Its translation is CSVVVGGLGTGELFF.

V usage is TRBV11-2 and J usage is TRBJ2-3; TRBD2 aligns across 8 bases. J was trimmed by 0 bases and V by 5 bases; bases with no gene match: 4. The CDR3 sequence is 15 residues long. Germline assignment: CDR1 SGHAT and CDR2 FQNNGV. The CDR3 DNA is TGTGCCAGCAGCCAAGCGGGAGTTAGCACAGATACGCAGTATTTT. Encoded protein: CASSQAGVSTDTQYF.

This clonotype was picked up many times. V is TRBV12-3 or TRBV12-4 and J is TRBJ2-7; possible D gene TRBD2, 6 bases. Trimming pared 5 bases from V and 6 bases from J, leaving 11 bases between. The CDR3 spans 12 residues. The CDR3 loop reads CASSLLASEQYF. The CDR3 nucleotides are TGTGCCAGCAGTCTACTAGCTTCCGAGCAGTACTTC.